A selection of T cell receptor beta chains follows, all from one sample in a study of T-cell memory formation after mild COVID-19. Using its own MiXCR run on the 5' RACE reads, TCRdb lists one record per CDR3 protein. Altogether around 300,000 distinct CDR3 sequences are present, roughly an eighth being singletons, with the ten largest covering about a fifth. Source material: PBMCs or a T cell subset sorted from them (not recorded which). Receptors were obtained from a young man who had mild COVID-19 (a few samples of this study predate the infection). Cell type and time point are not known. Each CDR3 is given without its conserved first and last residue.

J: TRBJ2-5
V: TRBV12-3/TRBV12-4
CDR3: ASSSGTGGLETQY

J: TRBJ2-5
V: TRBV6-2/TRBV6-3
CDR3: ASSFKRTGKETQY

J: TRBJ2-5
V: TRBV6-5
CDR3: ASAVESMGGRYIPTGTEETQY

J: TRBJ2-5
V: TRBV4-3
CDR3: ASSQALRSGGKETQY

J: TRBJ1-1
V: TRBV20-1
CDR3: SANDGQGITEAF

J: TRBJ2-2
V: TRBV6-6
CDR3: ASRYRDRAVTGELF

J: TRBJ1-2
V: TRBV7-2
CDR3: ASSEQGGSNYGYT

J: TRBJ2-1
V: TRBV12-3/TRBV12-4
CDR3: ASSSARGPKYNEQF

J: TRBJ2-1
V: TRBV15
CDR3: ATSSKGGQGSYNEQF

J: TRBJ2-5
V: TRBV28
CDR3: ASSLAGGAKTQY

J: TRBJ2-3
V: TRBV5-6
CDR3: ASDKTGGVLTDTQY

J: TRBJ2-2
V: TRBV10-2
CDR3: ATQGLAGGGTGELF

J: TRBJ2-3
V: TRBV20-1
CDR3: SARERAGGHPDTQY

J: TRBJ1-5
V: TRBV5-1
CDR3: ASRGEINQPQH

J: TRBJ2-7
V: TRBV6-1
CDR3: ASSDTGDSSYEQY

J: TRBJ2-2
V: TRBV10-2
CDR3: ASRGTSGYTGELF

J: TRBJ2-7
V: TRBV11-2
CDR3: ASSLAGTGVYEQY

J: TRBJ2-1
V: TRBV20-1
CDR3: SAERTYNEQF

J: TRBJ1-6
V: TRBV29-1
CDR3: SVMTGNSPLH

J: TRBJ1-3
V: TRBV2
CDR3: ASSESGYSGNTIY

J: TRBJ1-5
V: TRBV23-1
CDR3: ASSQFGTGKGRNQPQH

J: TRBJ2-7
V: TRBV5-6
CDR3: ASSFGSPYEQY

J: TRBJ2-6
V: TRBV12-3/TRBV12-4
CDR3: ASRLQGRGANVLT

J: TRBJ1-1
V: TRBV6-1
CDR3: ATRRPNTEAF

J: TRBJ2-7
V: TRBV7-2
CDR3: ASSRPGPVEQY

J: TRBJ2-3
V: TRBV5-1
CDR3: ASSDPDGSTDTQY

J: TRBJ1-3
V: TRBV5-6
CDR3: ASTENTIY

J: TRBJ2-2
V: TRBV5-4
CDR3: ASTLPGNTGELF

J: TRBJ2-5
V: TRBV20-1
CDR3: SARTPETQY

J: TRBJ2-5
V: TRBV6-7
CDR3: AKLADRAGRKTQY

J: TRBJ1-1
V: TRBV2
CDR3: ASTPGQGRPTEAF

J: TRBJ1-6
V: TRBV4-3
CDR3: ASSQDRLPEYNSPLH

J: TRBJ1-1
V: TRBV5-6
CDR3: ASSFRSGGITEAF

J: TRBJ2-5
V: TRBV9
CDR3: ASSVEQETQY

J: TRBJ2-5
V: TRBV7-8
CDR3: ASSPRVGRETQY

J: TRBJ2-3
V: TRBV7-2
CDR3: ASSPRPSGTDTQY

J: TRBJ2-7
V: TRBV4-1
CDR3: ASSPGGRSYEQY

J: TRBJ1-5
V: TRBV7-6
CDR3: ASSLDLGTDQPQH

J: TRBJ2-6
V: TRBV29-1
CDR3: SVRGADYSGANVLT

J: TRBJ1-1
V: TRBV19
CDR3: ASSMDGALGTEAF

J: TRBJ2-3
V: TRBV13
CDR3: ASSLGGQDTQY